This T cell receptor beta chain was obtained from a study of blood T cell repertoires in COVID-19. Study as a whole: There were acute and convalescent COVID-19 samples, and they came from the United States, Italy and Spain. The cDNA or gDNA used as material had been derived from T cells, B-cell-depleted T cells, or PBMCs.

V lost 0 bases and J lost 5, with 8 bases in between. Germline V gene lookup returns CDR1 SGHDT and CDR2 YYEEEE. The CDR3 runs 13 residues. Authors' processing steps: Reference gene primer amplification gave nucleated cell count estimates. Data came from immunoSEQ multiplex PCR; TCRdb stores just in-frame clones and leaves some out. Clonal size and the V and J genes are those of that table, whereas D and trimming came from the DNA. Among 200,000 to 250,000 clones listed, 85% to 90% were seen once. The V call is TRBV5-6, the J call TRBJ1-2, with unresolved D. The TCR sequence derives from a woman in her sixties with acute or convalescent COVID-19. The specimen was peripheral blood. The CDR3 sequence: CASSLGGEYGYTF. CDR3 coding DNA: TGTGCCAGCAGCTTGGGCGGGGAATATGGCTACACCTTC.